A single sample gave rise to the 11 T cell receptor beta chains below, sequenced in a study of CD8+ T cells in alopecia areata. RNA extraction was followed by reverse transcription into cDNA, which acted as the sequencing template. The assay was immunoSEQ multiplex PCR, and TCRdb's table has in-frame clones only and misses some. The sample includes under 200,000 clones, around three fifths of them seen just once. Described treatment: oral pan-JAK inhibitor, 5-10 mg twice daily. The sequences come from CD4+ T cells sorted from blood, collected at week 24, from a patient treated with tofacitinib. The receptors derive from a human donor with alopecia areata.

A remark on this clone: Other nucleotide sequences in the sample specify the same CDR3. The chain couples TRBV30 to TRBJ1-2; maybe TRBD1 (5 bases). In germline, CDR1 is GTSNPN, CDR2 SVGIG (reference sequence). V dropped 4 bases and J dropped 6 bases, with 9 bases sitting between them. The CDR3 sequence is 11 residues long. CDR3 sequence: CAWTGSHGYTF. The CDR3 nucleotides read TGTGCCTGGACAGGGAGCCATGGCTACACCTTC.

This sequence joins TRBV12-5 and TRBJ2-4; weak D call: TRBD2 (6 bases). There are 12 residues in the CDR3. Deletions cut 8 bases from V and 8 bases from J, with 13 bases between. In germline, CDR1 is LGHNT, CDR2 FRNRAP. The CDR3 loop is CASSGPGDIQYF. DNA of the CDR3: TGTGCTAGTTCGGGGCCGGGAGACATTCAGTACTTC.

CDR3 loop: CASSHRLPSSYNEQFF. DNA of the CDR3: TGTGCCAGCAGCCACAGGCTCCCGAGCTCCTACAATGAGCAGTTCTTC. The rearrangement joins TRBV14 to TRBJ2-1; D remains ambiguous. The CDR3 length is 16 residues. Trimming took off 3 bases at V and 0 bases at J, with 12 bases between the two ends. The V gene's germline CDR1 is SGHDN and CDR2 FVKESK.

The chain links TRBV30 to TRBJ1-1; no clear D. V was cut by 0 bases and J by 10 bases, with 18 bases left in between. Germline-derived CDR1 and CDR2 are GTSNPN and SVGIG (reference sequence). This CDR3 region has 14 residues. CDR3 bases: TGTGCCTGGAGTGTAGGTCTTGTGTCGAGGGTAGCTTTCTTT. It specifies CAWSVGLVSRVAFF.

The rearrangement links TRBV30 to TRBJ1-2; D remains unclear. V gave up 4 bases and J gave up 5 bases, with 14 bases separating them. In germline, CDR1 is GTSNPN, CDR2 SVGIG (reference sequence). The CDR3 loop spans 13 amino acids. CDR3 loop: CAWNDGGSYGYTF. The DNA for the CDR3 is TGTGCCTGGAACGATGGTGGGAGTTATGGCTACACCTTC.

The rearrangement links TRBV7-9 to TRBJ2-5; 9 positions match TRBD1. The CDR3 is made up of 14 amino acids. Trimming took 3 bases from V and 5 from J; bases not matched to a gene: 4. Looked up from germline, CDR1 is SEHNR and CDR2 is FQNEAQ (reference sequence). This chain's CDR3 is CASSFIQGAETQYF. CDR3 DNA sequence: TGTGCCAGCAGCTTCATACAGGGGGCCGAGACCCAGTACTTC.

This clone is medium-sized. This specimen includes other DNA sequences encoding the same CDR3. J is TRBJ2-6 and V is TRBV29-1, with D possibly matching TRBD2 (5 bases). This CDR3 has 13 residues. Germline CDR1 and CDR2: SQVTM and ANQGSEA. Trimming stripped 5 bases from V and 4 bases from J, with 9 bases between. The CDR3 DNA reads TGCAGCGTTCGAGGGAGCGGGGCCAACGTCCTGACTTTC. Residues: CSVRGSGANVLTF.

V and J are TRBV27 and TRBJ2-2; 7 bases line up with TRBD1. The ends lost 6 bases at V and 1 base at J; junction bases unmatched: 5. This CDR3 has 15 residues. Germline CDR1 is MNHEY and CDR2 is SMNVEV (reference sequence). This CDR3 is CASSRGTVNTGELFF. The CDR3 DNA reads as TGTGCCAGCAGCCGAGGGACAGTGAACACCGGGGAGCTGTTTTTT.

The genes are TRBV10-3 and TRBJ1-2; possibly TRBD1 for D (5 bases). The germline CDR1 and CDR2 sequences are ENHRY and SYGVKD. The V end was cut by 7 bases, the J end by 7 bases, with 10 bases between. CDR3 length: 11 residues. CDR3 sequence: CAIKQGAGYTF. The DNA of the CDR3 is TGTGCCATCAAGCAGGGCGCTGGCTACACCTTC.

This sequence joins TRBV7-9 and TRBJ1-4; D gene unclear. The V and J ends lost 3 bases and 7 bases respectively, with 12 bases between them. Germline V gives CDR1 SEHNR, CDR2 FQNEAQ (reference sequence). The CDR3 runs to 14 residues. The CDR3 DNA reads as TGTGCCAGCAGCTTTGGGTCATCTAGTGAAAAACTGTTTTTT. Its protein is CASSFGSSSEKLFF.

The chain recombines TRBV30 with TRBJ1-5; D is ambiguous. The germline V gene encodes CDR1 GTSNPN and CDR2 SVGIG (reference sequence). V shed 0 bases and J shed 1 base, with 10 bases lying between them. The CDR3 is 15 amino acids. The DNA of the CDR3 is TGTGCCTGGAGTGTCTTCATGGGGAGCAATCAGCCCCAGCATTTT. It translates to CAWSVFMGSNQPQHF.